Below are 23 T cell receptor beta chains sequenced from a single sample in a study of post-analysis software for immune sequencing data. Study conclusions and caveats: Included in a set of four or five TRBV segments more frequent in patients than controls were TRBV5-6, TRBV5-1 and TRBV20-1.

TCR beta libraries were prepared from cDNA with unique molecular identifiers. TCRdb passed the PCR reads through MiXCR, listing each CDR3 protein once. In the table there are about 540,000 distinct CDR3 sequences, around 34% of which are singletons. No antigens are known for them. The sequencing input was blood. The receptors shown here come from a girl under 18 with multiple sclerosis.

Turning to this clonotype: A clone one base away is much larger, so this may be a read error. V is TRBV2 and J is TRBJ2-5; the D gene is possibly TRBD1 (5 bases). Germline-derived CDR1 and CDR2 are SNHLY and FYNNEI. The length of the CDR3 is 13 residues. The germline V and J ends were trimmed by 5 bases and 1 base, with 8 bases remaining between them. CDR3 nucleotide sequence: TGTGCCAGCAGTATCGACAGCCAAGAGACCCAGTACTTC. It specifies CASSIDSQETQYF.

This clonotype appeared a few times. The chain employs TRBV12-3 or TRBV12-4 and TRBJ2-7; 7 nucleotides match TRBD2. V trimming: 7 bases; J trimming: 4 bases; junction bases outside the gene matches: 13. The CDR3 is 15 residues long. CDR3 in DNA: TGTGCCAGCAAGCGGGGCACCCCAATTCAGTACGAGCAGTACTTC. Translation gives CASKRGTPIQYEQYF.

V gene TRBV2 combines with J gene TRBJ2-3; D unresolved. The CDR3 spans 15 residues. Germline loops: CDR1 SNHLY, CDR2 FYNNEI. Trimming took off 9 bases at V and 3 bases at J, with 19 bases between the two ends. The CDR3 is CASGPRFVGTDTQYF. In DNA form, the CDR3 reads TGTGCCAGTGGCCCTAGGTTCGTCGGGACAGATACGCAGTATTTT.

This clonotype was seen only once. The V gene is TRBV29-1, the J gene TRBJ2-7, with D uncertain. V was shortened by 5 bases and J by 3 bases, with 17 bases between the two germline ends. There are 14 residues in the CDR3. Germline lookup yields CDR1 SQVTM and CDR2 ANQGSEA. CDR3 loop: CSVHTPEKSYEQYF. DNA of the CDR3: TGCAGCGTTCACACACCGGAAAAAAGCTACGAGCAGTACTTC.

This clonotype was seen at least ten times. A junction end diverges from the germline sequence, so it may reflect a read error. The rearrangement links TRBV5-1 to TRBJ1-2; D perhaps matches TRBD1 (6 bases). The length of the CDR3 is 11 residues. Germline lookup yields CDR1 SGHRS and CDR2 YFSETQ. CDR3 in amino acids: CASSRGFGYTF. The CDR3 DNA sequence: TGTGCCAGCAGTAGGGGGTTCGGCTACACCTTC.

This clonotype was observed a single time. The V and J genes are TRBV2 and TRBJ2-5, with TRBD2 as a possible D gene (5 bases). Germline lookup yields CDR1 SNHLY and CDR2 FYNNEI. The CDR3 runs 14 residues. Trimming cost V 0 bases and J 6 bases, with 11 bases left between them. CDR3 coding DNA: TGTGCCAGCAGTGAAGCGTGGACTGGGAAGACCCAGTACTTC. Protein sequence: CASSEAWTGKTQYF.

This clonotype was seen only a few times. CDR3 amino acids: CASSLLSGGAGSYEQYF. Written as DNA, the CDR3 is TGTGCCAGCAGCTTATTATCAGGGGGCGCAGGTTCCTACGAGCAGTACTTC. The V and J genes are TRBV7-9 and TRBJ2-7, with 8 nucleotides matching TRBD1. The trim removed 2 bases at V and 1 base at J, leaving 10 bases unmatched. Germline values: CDR1 SEHNR, CDR2 FQNEAQ (reference sequence). The CDR3 is 17 amino acids.

In regard to this clonotype: A read error may produce the germline difference seen at one junction end. The J gene is TRBJ2-5, the V gene TRBV12-3 or TRBV12-4; TRBD2 matches at 7 bases. This CDR3 is built from 13 residues. The CDR3 DNA is TGTGCCAGCAGTCCGGGGAGGGGAGAGGCCCAGTACTTC. Translated: CASSPGRGEAQYF.

A few counts support this clonotype. This chain links TRBV29-1 with TRBJ1-2; D not resolved. The V and J ends lost 3 bases and 2 bases respectively, with 7 bases between them. This CDR3 contains 12 residues. Germline lookup yields CDR1 SQVTM and CDR2 ANQGSEA. CDR3 bases: TGCAGCGTTGAGGACGTAAACTATGGCTACACCTTC. Its protein is CSVEDVNYGYTF.

This clonotype has a single count. A junction end diverges from the germline sequence, so it may reflect a read error. DNA for the CDR3: TGTGCCAGCGCTTCTGGGCAGAACGCCGGGGAGCTGTTTTTT. This gives the protein CASASGQNAGELFF. The V gene is TRBV11-2, the J gene TRBJ2-2; D is undetermined. The length of the CDR3 is 14 residues. Germline lookup yields CDR1 SGHAT and CDR2 FQNNGV.

In this sample, this clonotype turned up a few times. This chain's CDR3 is CASSHTVGGEQFF. The CDR3 DNA reads as TGCGCCAGCAGCCATACAGTGGGGGGTGAGCAGTTCTTC. The V call is TRBV4-1, the J call TRBJ2-1, with a tentative D call TRBD2 (6 bases). CDR1 is MGHRA, CDR2 YSYEKL, per germline. Trimming pared 3 bases from V and 9 bases from J, leaving 12 bases between. The CDR3 spans 13 residues.

The table lists this clonotype with many counts. The V call is TRBV20-1, the J call TRBJ2-1; 8 nucleotides align to TRBD2. Germline V gene data show CDR1 as DFQATT and CDR2 as SNEGSKA (reference sequence). With V trimmed by 7 bases and J by 5 bases, 7 bases remained unmatched. The CDR3 has 13 residues. The CDR3 region has the DNA TGCAGTGTGCCGAGCGGGGGAGACAATGAGCAGTTCTTC. Translation: CSVPSGGDNEQFF.

This chain connects TRBV20-1 to TRBJ2-3; 11 positions match TRBD2. The ends lost 3 bases at V and 6 bases at J; junction bases unmatched: 5. The germline V gene encodes CDR1 DFQATT and CDR2 SNEGSKA (reference sequence). This CDR3 contains 14 residues. The CDR3 here is CSASLAGGVDTQYF. CDR3 nucleotides: TGCAGTGCTAGTCTAGCGGGGGGAGTGGATACGCAGTATTTT.

Notes on this clonotype: A much more abundant neighbour one base away suggests this may be a read error. The genes are TRBV5-1 and TRBJ2-3; perhaps TRBD2 as D (5 bases). The germline V gene encodes CDR1 SGHRS and CDR2 YFSETQ. The CDR3 totals 12 residues. CDR3 protein: CANSPQRDTQYF. CDR3 nucleotides: TGCGCCAACAGCCCCCAGCGGGATACGCAGTATTTT. The variable domain in full, completed from reference TRBV5-1 and TRBJ2-3, reads KAGVTQTPRYLIKTRGQQVTLSCSPISGHRSVSWYQQTPGQGLQFLFEYFSETQRNKGNFPGRFSGRQFSNSRSEMNVSTLELGDSALYLCANSPQRDTQYFGPGTRLTVL.

This clonotype was picked up a small number of times. The chain uses TRBV29-1 and TRBJ2-1, with 11 positions matching TRBD2. This CDR3 is 15 amino acids long. J lost 9 bases, V lost 0 bases, and 7 bases had no gene match. From germline, CDR1 is SQVTM and CDR2 ANQGSEA. The CDR3 nucleotides read TGCAGCGTTGAAGATCTTAGCGGGGGGGCGGTTGAGCAGTTCTTC. It codes for CSVEDLSGGAVEQFF.

This clonotype was picked up a small number of times. This sequence joins TRBV3-1 and TRBJ2-3; tentative D call: TRBD1 (5 bases). This CDR3 comprises 17 residues. Trimming stripped 4 bases from V and 0 bases from J, with 17 bases between. Germline CDR1 is LGHDT and CDR2 is YNNKEL (reference sequence). In nucleotides, the CDR3 is TGTGCCAGCAGCCGCGATCCGGACATCTTAAGCACAGATACGCAGTATTTT. The encoded protein is CASSRDPDILSTDTQYF.

The table lists this clonotype with a few counts. This rearrangement joins TRBV20-1 to TRBJ1-6; 7 nucleotides match TRBD1. Germline CDR1 reads DFQATT; CDR2 reads SNEGSKA (reference sequence). The CDR3 sequence is 19 residues long. V shed 0 bases and J 4 bases; nucleotides not matched to a gene: 15. CDR3 residues: CSARDGDSPTPRYNSPLHF. The CDR3, as DNA: TGCAGTGCTAGAGATGGGGACAGTCCGACCCCTAGATATAATTCACCCCTCCACTTT.

The V gene is TRBV9, the J gene TRBJ2-1; D gene unclear. Germline CDR1 and CDR2: SGDLS and YYNGEE. V lost 0 bases to trimming and J lost 5 bases, with 6 bases between them. This CDR3 region has 13 residues. The CDR3 DNA reads as TGTGCCAGCAGCGTAGGTCAGAACAATGAGCAGTTCTTC. This codes for CASSVGQNNEQFF.

The chain combines TRBV18 with TRBJ2-7; no clear D gene. CDR1 KGHSH and CDR2 LQKENI come from the germline V gene. V lost 2 bases and J 6 bases, leaving 11 bases between the germline ends. The length of the CDR3 is 13 residues. In nucleotides, the CDR3 is TGTGCCAGCTCACCAGAGCCACCTCGCGAGCAGTACTTC. Its translation: CASSPEPPREQYF.

This clonotype was picked up a small number of times. V is TRBV6-5 and J is TRBJ1-1; unclear D gene. This CDR3 has 13 amino acids. Germline assignment: CDR1 MNHEY and CDR2 SVGAGI. The V end lost 3 bases, the J end lost 3 bases, and 8 bases lay between the germline ends. CDR3 region: CASSYRDDTEAFF. CDR3 DNA sequence: TGTGCCAGCAGTTATAGAGATGACACTGAAGCTTTCTTT.

The V call is TRBV3-1, the J call TRBJ1-1, with 11 bases that match TRBD1. In germline, CDR1 is LGHDT, CDR2 YNNKEL (reference sequence). The CDR3 runs to 12 residues. V was clipped by 3 bases and J by 11 bases; unmatched bases: 2. The CDR3 region is CASSHRDRGAFF. The CDR3 bases are TGTGCCAGCAGCCACCGGGACAGGGGGGCTTTCTTT.

The V call is TRBV10-3, the J call TRBJ2-6; TRBD1 matches 10 bases. Germline-derived CDR1 and CDR2 are ENHRY and SYGVKD. Losses at the gene ends were 5 bases for V and 2 bases for J; bases not matched to a gene: 9. The CDR3 is 18 residues long. CDR3 region: CAISIKTGGDAGANVLTF. CDR3 DNA sequence: TGTGCCATCAGTATAAAGACAGGGGGCGATGCTGGGGCCAACGTCCTGACTTTC.

The V gene is TRBV5-6, the J gene TRBJ2-7; D uncertain. V lost 2 bases, J lost 0 bases, and 9 bases lay in between. From germline, CDR1 is SGHDT and CDR2 YYEEEE. This CDR3 contains 14 residues. The CDR3 sequence is CASSFRISSYEQYF. The CDR3 bases are TGTGCCAGCAGCTTCCGGATCAGCTCCTACGAGCAGTACTTC.